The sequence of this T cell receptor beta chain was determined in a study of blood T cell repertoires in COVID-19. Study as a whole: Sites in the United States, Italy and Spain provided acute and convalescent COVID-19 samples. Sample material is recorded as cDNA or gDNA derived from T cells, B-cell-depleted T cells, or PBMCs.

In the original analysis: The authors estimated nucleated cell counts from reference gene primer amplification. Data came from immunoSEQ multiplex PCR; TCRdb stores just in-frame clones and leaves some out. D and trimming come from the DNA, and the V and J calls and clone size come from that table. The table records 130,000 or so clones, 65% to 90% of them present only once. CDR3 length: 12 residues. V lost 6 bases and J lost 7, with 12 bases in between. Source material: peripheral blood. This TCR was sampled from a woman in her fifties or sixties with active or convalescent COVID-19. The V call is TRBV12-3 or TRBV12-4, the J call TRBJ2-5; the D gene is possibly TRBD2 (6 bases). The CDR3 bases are TGTGCCAGCAGCCGGGACTTTGGGACCCAGTACTTC. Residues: CASSRDFGTQYF.